This T cell receptor beta chain was profiled in a study of blood T cell repertoires in COVID-19 (TCRdb year 2020). About the full investigation: Samples from collaborators originated in the United States, Italy and Spain and spanned both the acute and convalescent phases of COVID-19. The prospective study material was composed of cDNA or gDNA derived from T cells, B-cell-depleted T cells, or PBMCs. Where available, HLA class I and class II types were taken from metadata supplied by the sample provider and were not determined by assay-based typing. A de-identified subject ID, COVID-19 status, age in years and sex were almost always included in the sample metadata. The repertoires were released in a freely available public database meant as a resource for research on the immune response to SARS-CoV-2. The dataset comprised deeply sampled blood TCRbeta repertoires from subjects exposed to, actively infected with, or recovered from COVID-19. The samples were drawn from the first 160 participants of the ongoing ImmuneRACE study and from 950 to 1,500 subjects provided by 6 global collaborators. Results and caveats for the whole study, not just this receptor: Clinical and demographic metadata were provided uncurated, with the amount varying by source and participant.

The immunoSEQ Assay, a bias-controlled multiplex PCR, was used to amplify TCRbeta CDR3 regions from genomic DNA. Processing in the source paper ran as follows. Nucleated cell counts per sample were estimated from amplification of reference gene primers within the assay. Sequence reads were collapsed and filtered to measure the absolute abundance of every unique TCRbeta CDR3 rearrangement. For each sample, productive Simpson clonality was calculated as the square root of Simpson's diversity index across productive rearrangements. TCRdb carries this immuneACCESS record with in-frame sequences only. Its versions omit some clonotypes, under half of them owing to an unresolved V gene in the studies checked, with the rest unexplained. V and J calls and clone size are given by that table; D and trimming were obtained from the DNA. The sample includes approximately 400,000 clones, with approximately 90% observed a single time. The ten most abundant clones make up 0.9% to 1.5% of the sample.

The CDR3 starts with the cysteine, ends with the phenylalanine, and has 17 residues. Only CDR3 DNA is held: 51 bases, read in frame from base 1. Based on the germline V gene (reference sequence), the CDR1 and CDR2 sequences are LGHDT and YNNKEL. Unmatched junction bases come to 9, with V trimmed by 0 bases and J by 2 bases. In regard to this clone: No cognate antigen has been identified for it. Base qualities are not at hand, and no much larger clone is one base apart.

In the prospective study, participants were roughly 18 to 95 years old, resided in 24 geographic areas of the United States, and were enrolled through a virtual design. To assign participants to cohorts, the prospective study relied on clinical history that participants themselves reported in a screening survey and a study questionnaire. ImmuneRACE Cohort 3 recovered participants were defined by two consecutive negative NP/OP PCR tests, healthcare professional clearance, or symptom resolution. In the prospective study, mobile phlebotomists collected whole blood, serum and a nasopharyngeal or oropharyngeal swab from each participant. Over a roughly 2-month period, participants in the prospective study had the option of providing additional blood draws and questionnaires. Before DNA extraction, blood samples from the prospective study were shipped at room temperature or frozen.

Sequenced material: PBMCs or T cells enriched from blood (not recorded which). Recombination linked TRBV3-1 (or the pseudogene TRBV3-2) to TRBJ1-2; 7 middle bases align to TRBD1. The sequence derives from a young woman who had recovered from COVID-19. The sequence in DNA is TGTGCCAGCAGCCAAGATGGCACAGGGGACCTCAACTATGGCTACACCTTC. Its protein reads: CASSQDGTGDLNYGYTF.